These 17 T cell receptor beta chains originate from one sample sequenced in a study of human T cells and chemical hapten exposure. TCRdb re-called the 5' RACE reads through MiXCR, storing one row per CDR3 protein. The sample carries under 100,000 distinct CDR3 sequences, around 15% recorded once. Extraction of total RNA was performed on unfractionated whole blood. All receptors derive from a female donor in good health.

This clonotype came up many times. CDR3 nucleotide sequence: TGCAGCTCTACTCTCGGGGGGGGAGAGACCCAGTACTTC. It encodes CSSTLGGGETQYF. The chain carries TRBV29-1 and TRBJ2-5; 8 nucleotides agree with TRBD2. The V segment lost 8 bases and the J segment 4 bases; nucleotides outside the gene matches: 9. This CDR3 has 13 residues. Germline V lookup: CDR1 SQVTM, CDR2 ANQGSEA.

This clonotype occurred a few times. The CDR3 DNA reads as TGTGCCAGCAGCTTAGCCGGGACAGGTGTGGATGAGCAGTTCTTC. It yields the protein CASSLAGTGVDEQFF. J is TRBJ2-1 and V is TRBV7-9; 8 bases are shared with TRBD1. V was pared by 0 bases and J by 8 bases, with 6 bases of the junction left unmatched. Germline V CDR1 and CDR2: SEHNR, FQNEAQ (reference sequence). The CDR3 loop spans 15 amino acids. Full variable domain (remainder filled in from reference TRBV7-9 and TRBJ2-1): DTGVSQNPRHKITKRGQNVTFRCDPISEHNRLYWYRQTLGQGPEFLTYFQNEAQLEKSRLLSDRFSAERPKGSFSTLEIQRTEQGDSAMYLCASSLAGTGVDEQFFGPGTRLTVL.

This clonotype was observed a handful of times. The V gene is TRBV13, the J gene TRBJ2-7, with a possible D match to TRBD1 (5 bases). This CDR3 region has 15 residues. The germline V gene has CDR1 PRHDT and CDR2 FYEKMQ (reference sequence). V lost 5 bases and J 5 bases, leaving 19 bases between the germline ends. The CDR3 loop reads CASSASDPTGDEQYF. The CDR3 nucleotides are TGTGCCAGCAGCGCCTCGGACCCCACAGGCGACGAGCAGTACTTC. Drawing the rest from reference TRBV13 and TRBJ2-7, the complete variable domain is AAGVIQSPRHLIKEKRETATLKCYPIPRHDTVYWYQQGPGQDPQFLISFYEKMQSDKGSIPDRFSAQQFSDYHSELNMSSLELGDSALYFCASSASDPTGDEQYFGPGTRLTVT.

The chain links TRBV27 to TRBJ1-6; D may be TRBD1 (5 bases). The CDR3 contains 15 residues. Looked up from germline, CDR1 is MNHEY and CDR2 is SMNVEV (reference sequence). V was shortened by 9 bases and J by 6 bases, with 18 bases between the two germline ends. CDR3 in DNA: TGTGCCAGGGTAATAGGGGATCTGGGTAATTCACCCCTCCACTTT. Translated, it gives CARVIGDLGNSPLHF.

The V and J genes are TRBV6-5 and TRBJ1-1, with D unclear. This CDR3 spans 12 amino acids. CDR1 MNHEY and CDR2 SVGAGI come from the germline V gene. Trimming left V 4 bases short and J 7 bases short, with 10 bases between. CDR3 sequence reads: CASSSGRNEAFF. For the CDR3, the DNA is TGTGCCAGCAGTTCCGGGAGGAATGAAGCTTTCTTT.

This clonotype has a handful of counts. CDR3 nucleotides: TGTGCCAGCAGTTTACTATTGGGACGGCTGAACACCGGGGAGCTGTTTTTT. It yields the protein CASSLLLGRLNTGELFF. The rearrangement joins TRBV6-5 to TRBJ2-2; possibly TRBD1 or TRBD2 for D (5 bases each). This CDR3 has 17 amino acids. Trimming removed 4 bases from V and 1 base from J, with 16 bases in between. CDR1 is MNHEY, CDR2 SVGAGI, per germline.

For this clonotype: This may stem from a read error, because a much larger clone lies one nucleotide away. V usage is TRBV6-5 and J usage is TRBJ2-3, with D possibly being TRBD1 or TRBD2 (5 bases each). The CDR3 is 13 amino acids. Per the germline V gene, CDR1 is MNHEY and CDR2 is SVGAGI. Trimming cost V 5 bases and J 0 bases, with 6 bases left between them. This CDR3 reads CASSGDSTDTQYF. CDR3 DNA sequence: TGTGCCAGCAGTGGGGACAGCACAGATACGCAGTATTTT.

The V and J genes are TRBV18 and TRBJ1-1; D uncertain. The CDR3 is 15 amino acids. Between the trimmed V and J ends, which lost 2 bases and 1 base, there was a span of 11 bases. CDR1 KGHSH and CDR2 LQKENI come from the germline V gene. The chain's CDR3 is CASSPYVSGNTEAFF. Here the CDR3 DNA reads TGTGCCAGCTCACCATATGTCTCAGGGAACACTGAAGCTTTCTTT.

This clonotype came up many times. The CDR3 coding sequence is TGTGCCAGCAGTATAGGACCACAGAGGAATTCACCCCTCCACTTT. Translating gives CASSIGPQRNSPLHF. V gene TRBV6-6 combines with J gene TRBJ1-6; D gene ambiguous. Germline V lookup: CDR1 MNHNY, CDR2 SVGAGI (reference sequence). The CDR3 spans 15 residues. The germline V and J ends were trimmed by 5 bases and 7 bases, with 15 bases remaining between them.

The chain recombines TRBV5-1 with TRBJ2-3; no reliable D call. Germline V lookup: CDR1 SGHRS, CDR2 YFSETQ. Trimming removed 4 bases from V and 1 base from J, with 13 bases in between. The CDR3 has 15 amino acids. CDR3 DNA: TGCGCCAGCAGCCCGGAAGGAATGGGCACAGATACGCAGTATTTT. Translating gives CASSPEGMGTDTQYF. The entire variable domain, with the rest obtained from reference TRBV5-1 and TRBJ2-3, is as follows: KAGVTQTPRYLIKTRGQQVTLSCSPISGHRSVSWYQQTPGQGLQFLFEYFSETQRNKGNFPGRFSGRQFSNSRSEMNVSTLELGDSALYLCASSPEGMGTDTQYFGPGTRLTVL.

This clonotype occurred once. CDR3 amino acids: CAWRALGKASTDTQYF. The CDR3 region has the DNA TGTGCCTGGAGGGCCCTCGGGAAGGCTAGCACAGATACGCAGTATTTT. The V call is TRBV30, the J call TRBJ2-3; D is possibly TRBD2 (5 bases). The CDR3 is 16 amino acids. The ends were cut back, 3 bases at V and 0 bases at J, with 16 bases in the middle. Germline values: CDR1 GTSNPN, CDR2 SVGIG (reference sequence).

This clonotype was picked up a small number of times. An end of the junction differs from the germline gene, which may be a read error. The chain is built from TRBV6-1 and TRBJ1-3, with no clear D. Germline loops: CDR1 MNHNS, CDR2 SASEGT. This CDR3 spans 15 amino acids. In DNA, the CDR3 is TGTGCCAGCAGTGAAGGAACAGACTCTGGAAACACCTTATATTTT. This codes for CASSEGTDSGNTLYF.

The sample holds a few counts of this clonotype. V gene TRBV5-1 combines with J gene TRBJ2-7; 14 bases match TRBD2. V shed 4 bases and J 3 bases; nucleotides not matched to a gene: 6. This CDR3 spans 16 amino acids. Germline lookup yields CDR1 SGHRS and CDR2 YFSETQ. This chain's CDR3 is CASSPGTSGGLYEQYF. In DNA, the CDR3 is TGCGCCAGCAGCCCGGGGACTAGCGGGGGACTCTACGAGCAGTACTTC.

The chain carries TRBV19 and TRBJ2-3, with D possibly matching TRBD2 (6 bases). The CDR3 has 13 residues. In germline, CDR1 is LNHDA, CDR2 SQIVND (reference sequence). V was shortened by 3 bases and J by 6 bases, with 10 bases between the two germline ends. In DNA form, the CDR3 reads TGTGCCAGTAGTATCGAAGGAGGGGATACGCAGTATTTT. Its protein is CASSIEGGDTQYF.

V is TRBV12-3 or TRBV12-4 and J is TRBJ1-2; D gene unclear. V lost 7 bases and J 4 bases, leaving 10 bases between the germline ends. The CDR3 has 12 residues. The CDR3 sequence is CASTIDTYGYTF. The CDR3 nucleotides read TGTGCCAGCACCATAGACACCTATGGCTACACCTTC.

This clonotype has a handful of counts. The J gene is TRBJ2-1, the V gene TRBV5-1, with 10 bases that match TRBD2. The CDR3 spans 15 residues. After removal of 2 bases from V and 2 bases from J, the junction contained 1 base not matched to a gene. Germline V gene lookup returns CDR1 SGHRS and CDR2 YFSETQ. The CDR3 protein is CASSLSGGAYNEQFF. The CDR3, as DNA: TGCGCCAGCAGCTTAAGCGGGGGGGCCTACAATGAGCAGTTCTTC.

The CDR3 bases are TGTGCCAGCAGTTTAGTCGTTGGACAGGGGGGCGTCTACGAGCAGTACTTC. This translates into CASSLVVGQGGVYEQYF. The J gene is TRBJ2-7, the V gene TRBV12-3 or TRBV12-4; TRBD1 aligns across 10 bases. The CDR3 is 17 amino acids. The V gene end was trimmed by 1 base and the J gene end by 3 bases; junction bases not matched to a gene: 9.